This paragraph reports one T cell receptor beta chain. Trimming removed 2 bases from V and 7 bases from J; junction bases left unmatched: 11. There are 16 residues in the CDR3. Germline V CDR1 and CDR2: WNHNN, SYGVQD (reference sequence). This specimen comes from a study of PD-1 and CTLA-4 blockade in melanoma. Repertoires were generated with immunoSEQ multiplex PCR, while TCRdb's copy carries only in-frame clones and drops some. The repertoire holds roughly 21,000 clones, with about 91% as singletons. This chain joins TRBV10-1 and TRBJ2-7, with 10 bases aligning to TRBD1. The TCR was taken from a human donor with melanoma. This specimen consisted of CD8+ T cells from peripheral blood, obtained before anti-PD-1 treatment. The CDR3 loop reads CASSEPSGTGVGEQYF. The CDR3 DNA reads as TGCGCCAGCAGTGAGCCCTCCGGGACAGGGGTAGGGGAGCAGTACTTC.